Listed here are 5 T cell receptor beta chains from one sample, sequenced in a study of blood T cell repertoires in COVID-19. Clones were sequenced by immunoSEQ multiplex PCR, and TCRdb holds only the in-frame ones, with some missing. Altogether around 430,000 clones are present, around nine tenths being singletons, with the ten largest covering about 10%. The sample comprised PBMCs or T cells enriched from blood (not recorded which). All receptors derive from a woman between 45 and 60 years old who had recovered from COVID-19.

The V gene is TRBV29-1, the J gene TRBJ2-2; 11 bases are a match to TRBD2. V gave up 4 bases and J gave up 4 bases; unmatched junction bases: 8. The CDR3 consists of 16 residues. Germline V gene data show CDR1 as SQVTM and CDR2 as ANQGSEA. As DNA, the CDR3 is TGCAGCGTTGGTGAACTAGCGGGGGCCTTCACCGGGGAGCTGTTTTTT. It encodes CSVGELAGAFTGELFF.

Turning to this clone: The same CDR3 can be traced to other DNA sequences in this sample. The chain joins TRBV3-1 (or the pseudogene TRBV3-2) to TRBJ1-2, with a weak D call TRBD1 (5 bases). Germline V gene lookup returns CDR1 LGHDT and CDR2 YNNKEL (reference sequence). This CDR3 comprises 12 residues. The ends were cut back, 2 bases at V and 7 bases at J, with 8 bases in the middle. The CDR3 protein is CASSQQGGGYTF. In nucleotides, the CDR3 is TGTGCCAGCAGCCAACAGGGCGGTGGCTACACCTTC.

The chain has TRBV3-1 (or the pseudogene TRBV3-2) and TRBJ2-3, with 8 bases aligning to TRBD2. Looked up from germline, CDR1 is LGHDT and CDR2 is YNNKEL (reference sequence). CDR3 length: 16 amino acids. V lost 0 bases, J lost 1 base, and 3 bases stayed unmatched. CDR3 loop: CASSQDLRGGTDTQYF. In DNA, the CDR3 is TGTGCCAGCAGCCAAGACCTGCGGGGGGGCACAGATACGCAGTATTTT.

The table lists this clone with a few counts. The V call is TRBV3-1 (or the pseudogene TRBV3-2), the J call TRBJ2-1, with 14 positions matching TRBD2. After removal of 4 bases from V and 9 bases from J, the junction contained 5 bases not matched to a gene. The CDR3 is 15 amino acids. CDR1 is LGHDT and CDR2 is YNNKEL in the germline V gene (reference sequence). The CDR3 sequence: CASSPTSGGAFEQFF. CDR3 nucleotides: TGTGCCAGCAGCCCGACTAGCGGGGGGGCATTTGAGCAGTTCTTC.

The V and J genes are TRBV6-5 and TRBJ1-2; D unresolved. The V gene lost 2 bases and the J gene lost 7 bases, with 8 bases spanning the gap. This CDR3 region has 12 residues. Germline-derived CDR1 and CDR2 are MNHEY and SVGAGI. CDR3 sequence: CASSYLGFGYTF. CDR3 DNA: TGTGCCAGCAGTTACCTAGGATTTGGCTACACCTTC.